This T cell receptor (beta chain) emerged from a study of T cells in Graves' hyperthyroidism and ophthalmopathy. Trimming stripped 3 bases from V and 4 bases from J, with 9 bases between. Germline CDR1 and CDR2: DFQATT and SNEGSKA (reference sequence). The CDR3 has 12 residues. Exclusion criteria comprised uncontrolled infection, other autoimmune disease, pregnancy or lactation. Used for diagnoses were clinical symptoms, serum thyroxine and TRAb, thyroid ultrasound and orbital computed tomography. It was 8 to 10 ml of fresh peripheral blood that supplied the PBMCs. This clonotype was seen repeatedly, ten times or more. Amplification yielded TCR beta CDR3 regions, with RNA transcripts as the source. The HTBI primer set drove a first-round RT-PCR of the TCR CDR3. TCRdb reprocessed the multiplex PCR reads via MiXCR and lists one record per CDR3 protein. The sample yields approximately 410,000 distinct CDR3 sequences, approximately 15% seen once.

The receptor was derived from a man aged 18 to 35 with Graves' ophthalmopathy. The sequencing input was blood. The J gene is TRBJ1-2, the V gene TRBV20-1; D unresolved. The CDR3 protein is CSASPWSYGYTF. In nucleotides, the CDR3 is TGCAGTGCTAGCCCGTGGAGCTATGGCTACACCTTC.